This is a list of T cell receptor beta chains from one sample in a study of cytotoxic CD8 clonotypes in ibrutinib-treated CLL. The assay was immunoSEQ multiplex PCR, and TCRdb's table has in-frame clones only and misses some. The profile shows roughly 250,000 clones, 70% of them singletons. The material was PBMCs, obtained after 24 months of ibrutinib treatment. The origin of the receptors is a human donor with chronic lymphocytic leukemia. Both conserved end residues are part of each CDR3. A D gene is named only where the DNA matches it firmly. Where a row states a size, it is once, few, many or the class of an expanded clone; other rows omit it.

cdr3_nt: TGTGCCACCAGCAGAGATCCCGGGACTAGAAACGACGAGCAGTACTTC
cdr3_aa: CATSRDPGTRNDEQYF
clone_size: NA
j_call: TRBJ2-7
v_call: TRBV15
d_call: TRBD2

cdr3_nt: TGTGCCAGTAGTACCGCCCGACAGGGGAAGTTTTACGAGCAGTACTTC
cdr3_aa: CASSTARQGKFYEQYF
clone_size: NA
j_call: TRBJ2-7
v_call: TRBV19
d_call: TRBD1

cdr3_nt: TGTGCCAGCAGGGCAGGAGGGCCCGGGGAGCTGTTTTTT
cdr3_aa: CASRAGGPGELFF
clone_size: NA
j_call: TRBJ2-2
v_call: TRBV9
d_call: NA

cdr3_nt: TGTGCCAGCAGCACTGGGATCGTGCAGGAGCAGTTCTTC
cdr3_aa: CASSTGIVQEQFF
clone_size: NA
j_call: TRBJ2-1
v_call: TRBV9
d_call: NA

cdr3_nt: TGTGCCAGCAGCCAAGATGACCGGTATGGCTACACCTTC
cdr3_aa: CASSQDDRYGYTF
clone_size: NA
j_call: TRBJ1-2
v_call: TRBV4-2
d_call: NA

cdr3_nt: TGTGCCAGCAGTGAGTTGGACAGCCGGGTATGGGGGACCCAGCATTTT
cdr3_aa: CASSELDSRVWGTQHF
clone_size: few
j_call: TRBJ1-5
v_call: TRBV6-1
d_call: NA

cdr3_nt: TGTGCCAGCAGCTTAACCAGGGGTTGGGGGACTGATGGCTACACCTTC
cdr3_aa: CASSLTRGWGTDGYTF
clone_size: NA
j_call: TRBJ1-2
v_call: TRBV7-2
d_call: NA

cdr3_nt: TGCGCCAGCAGCCGACTAGCGGGAGGTCCTAGGGGCGAGCAGTACTTC
cdr3_aa: CASSRLAGGPRGEQYF
clone_size: NA
j_call: TRBJ2-7
v_call: TRBV5-1
d_call: TRBD2

cdr3_nt: TGTGCCAGCAGTCCCCCAGGGGCAGGGGTTGAGTACGAGCAGTACTTC
cdr3_aa: CASSPPGAGVEYEQYF
clone_size: NA
j_call: TRBJ2-7
v_call: TRBV28
d_call: NA

cdr3_nt: TGTGCCAGCATGATTTTCGGACAGGGGGCCCGGGGCTACACCTTC
cdr3_aa: CASMIFGQGARGYTF
clone_size: NA
j_call: TRBJ1-2
v_call: TRBV6-1
d_call: TRBD1

cdr3_nt: TGTGCCAGCCATAGAGGCGAGTGGACCGGGGAGCTGTTTTTT
cdr3_aa: CASHRGEWTGELFF
clone_size: NA
j_call: TRBJ2-2
v_call: TRBV7-9
d_call: NA

cdr3_nt: TGTGCCAGCAGACAGAATACCTACGAGCAGTACTTC
cdr3_aa: CASRQNTYEQYF
clone_size: NA
j_call: TRBJ2-7
v_call: TRBV2
d_call: NA

cdr3_nt: TGTGCCAGTACGCTAGGTAGCTCCTACAATGAGCAGTTCTTC
cdr3_aa: CASTLGSSYNEQFF
clone_size: NA
j_call: TRBJ2-1
v_call: TRBV19
d_call: NA

cdr3_nt: TGTGCCAGCAGTTCAAAGACAGGGGGTGGCTACACCTTC
cdr3_aa: CASSSKTGGGYTF
clone_size: NA
j_call: TRBJ1-2
v_call: TRBV6-6
d_call: TRBD1

cdr3_nt: TGTGCCAGCAGTCAACCGTCCTCGAGGAACCAGCCCCAGCATTTT
cdr3_aa: CASSQPSSRNQPQHF
clone_size: NA
j_call: TRBJ1-5
v_call: TRBV28
d_call: NA

cdr3_nt: TGTGCCAGTACGTCAGGGAAGAACACTGAAGCTTTCTTT
cdr3_aa: CASTSGKNTEAFF
clone_size: NA
j_call: TRBJ1-1
v_call: TRBV11-2
d_call: NA

cdr3_nt: TGTGCCAGCAGCTTAGTTGGGCAGGGTAGTGAGCAGTTCTTC
cdr3_aa: CASSLVGQGSEQFF
clone_size: NA
j_call: TRBJ2-1
v_call: TRBV7-2
d_call: NA

cdr3_nt: TGTGCCAGCAGCTTGGTAGGGCAGCGGAACACTGAAGCTTTCTTT
cdr3_aa: CASSLVGQRNTEAFF
clone_size: NA
j_call: TRBJ1-1
v_call: TRBV5-4
d_call: NA

cdr3_nt: TGTGCCAGCAGCCAAACGCTCGCGGGAGGGTACTCCTACGAGCAGTACTTC
cdr3_aa: CASSQTLAGGYSYEQYF
clone_size: once
j_call: TRBJ2-7
v_call: TRBV4-2
d_call: TRBD2

cdr3_nt: TGTGCCAGCAGCTCCAGAATGACGACAGGCCAGAACACTGAAGCTTTCTTT
cdr3_aa: CASSSRMTTGQNTEAFF
clone_size: NA
j_call: TRBJ1-1
v_call: TRBV7-2
d_call: NA

cdr3_nt: TGTGCCAGCAGGCCTAGCGGGGTGGTAGTAGGGCAGTTCTTC
cdr3_aa: CASRPSGVVVGQFF
clone_size: NA
j_call: TRBJ2-1
v_call: TRBV27
d_call: TRBD2

cdr3_nt: TGTGCCAGCAGCCCGGGACTGTCCTACGAGCAGTACTTC
cdr3_aa: CASSPGLSYEQYF
clone_size: NA
j_call: TRBJ2-7
v_call: TRBV5-6
d_call: NA

cdr3_nt: TGTGCCAGCAGTCCCACAGGGTTAGGCTACGAGCAGTACTTC
cdr3_aa: CASSPTGLGYEQYF
clone_size: few
j_call: TRBJ2-7
v_call: TRBV28
d_call: NA

cdr3_nt: TGTGCCAGCAGTGTTTCTACAGCCATGAACACTGAAGCTTTCTTT
cdr3_aa: CASSVSTAMNTEAFF
clone_size: NA
j_call: TRBJ1-1
v_call: TRBV28
d_call: NA

cdr3_nt: TGTGCCAGCAGTCATTATTCGGGACAGGGAACAGATACGCAGTATTTT
cdr3_aa: CASSHYSGQGTDTQYF
clone_size: NA
j_call: TRBJ2-3
v_call: TRBV9
d_call: TRBD1